This is a list of T cell receptor beta chains from one sample in a study of type 1 and type 2 diabetes patients. From the multiplex PCR reads, TCRdb called clonotypes with MiXCR, one entry per CDR3 protein. There are fewer than 300,000 distinct CDR3 sequences in the sample; 40% to 50% occur only once, and approximately 13% lies in the top ten. Sequenced input: peripheral blood mononuclear cells (PBMCs). These receptors came from a man between 18 and 35 years old with type 2 diabetes. CDR3s include the opening cysteine and the closing phenylalanine or tryptophan. Each record gives: CDR3 protein, CDR3 DNA, CDR3 length, V gene, clone size, J gene, D gene. The D gene is left open where the match is weak. The size of a clone is reported for some rows only, either as once, few or many, or as a class for expanded clones.

CASSPGTSGNRFDTQYF | TGTGCCAGCAGCCCGGGGACTAGCGGGAACAGGTTTGATACGCAGTATTTT | 17 | TRBV14 | NA | TRBJ2-3 | TRBD2
CASSQGQALSYEQYF | TGTGCCAGCAGCCAAGGACAGGCCCTTTCCTACGAGCAGTACTTC | 15 | TRBV27 | NA | TRBJ2-7 | TRBD1
CASSLLAAYEQYF | TGTGCCAGCAGTTTATTGGCAGCCTACGAGCAGTACTTC | 13 | TRBV7-9 | NA | TRBJ2-7 | NA
CASRTGTGVFYEQYF | TGTGCCAGCAGGACCGGGACAGGGGTCTTCTACGAGCAGTACTTC | 15 | TRBV11-2 | NA | TRBJ2-7 | TRBD1
CATETGTGHTEAFF | TGTGCCACAGAGACCGGGACAGGGCACACTGAAGCTTTCTTT | 14 | TRBV19 | NA | TRBJ1-1 | TRBD1
CASSPLGGEKLFF | TGTGCCAGTAGTCCCCTCGGTGGGGAAAAACTGTTTTTT | 13 | TRBV19 | few | TRBJ1-4 | NA
CATGGSTEAFF | TGTGCCACCGGGGGGAGCACTGAAGCTTTCTTT | 11 | TRBV2 | many | TRBJ1-1 | NA
CSAPYRPGLVYEQYF | TGCAGTGCTCCCTACAGGCCGGGACTAGTTTACGAGCAGTACTTC | 15 | TRBV20-1 | NA | TRBJ2-7 | TRBD2
CASSQVPTNYGYTF | TGCGCCAGCAGCCAGGTCCCCACTAACTATGGCTACACCTTC | 14 | TRBV4-3 | few | TRBJ1-2 | NA
CASSFGQDEQYF | TGTGCCAGCAGTTTTGGGCAAGACGAGCAGTACTTC | 12 | TRBV28 | NA | TRBJ2-7 | NA
CASGQDGASGGAYEQFF | TGCGCCAGCGGCCAAGATGGGGCTAGCGGGGGGGCCTATGAGCAGTTCTTC | 17 | TRBV4-3 | NA | TRBJ2-1 | TRBD2
CASSRGQAVDSPLHF | TGTGCCAGCAGCCGCGGACAGGCAGTTGATTCACCCCTCCACTTT | 15 | TRBV4-2 | NA | TRBJ1-6 | TRBD1
CAIRPGTGVEQYF | TGTGCCATCAGACCCGGGACAGGCGTCGAGCAGTACTTC | 13 | TRBV10-3 | NA | TRBJ2-7 | TRBD1
CASSSDPLNYNEQFF | TGCGCCAGCAGCTCTGACCCACTCAATTACAATGAGCAGTTCTTC | 15 | TRBV5-1 | NA | TRBJ2-1 | NA
CASSISGGPYNEQFF | TGTGCCAGCAGCATTAGCGGGGGTCCCTACAATGAGCAGTTCTTC | 15 | TRBV27 | few | TRBJ2-1 | TRBD2
CASSPGGGSWDEQYF | TGTGCCAGCAGCCCTGGAGGCGGGAGTTGGGACGAGCAGTACTTC | 15 | TRBV7-3 | NA | TRBJ2-7 | TRBD2
CASSWGLANTGELFF | TGTGCCAGTAGTTGGGGACTAGCGAACACCGGGGAGCTGTTTTTT | 15 | TRBV19 | NA | TRBJ2-2 | TRBD2
CATNRDRGYTEAFF | TGTGCCACCAACCGGGACAGGGGATACACTGAAGCTTTCTTT | 14 | TRBV19 | few | TRBJ1-1 | TRBD1
CASSGTSYGYTF | TGTGCCAGCAGTGGGACGTCCTATGGCTACACCTTC | 12 | TRBV25-1 | NA | TRBJ1-2 | NA
CAISVGQHNSPLHF | TGTGCCATCAGTGTAGGGCAGCATAATTCACCCCTCCACTTT | 14 | TRBV10-3 | many | TRBJ1-6 | NA
CASSLSSDTQYF | TGCGCCAGCAGTCTATCGTCGGATACGCAGTATTTT | 12 | TRBV10-2 | few | TRBJ2-3 | NA
CASSPLAGGHEQFF | TGTGCCAGTAGTCCCCTAGCGGGGGGGCATGAGCAGTTCTTC | 14 | TRBV2 | NA | TRBJ2-1 | TRBD2
CASSLTTAFNTEAFF | TGTGCCAGCTCCCTAACGACAGCATTTAACACTGAAGCTTTCTTT | 15 | TRBV18 | NA | TRBJ1-1 | NA
CASSRTGSFSNQPQHF | TGTGCCAGCAGCAGGACAGGGTCTTTTAGCAATCAGCCCCAGCATTTT | 16 | TRBV11-2 | NA | TRBJ1-5 | TRBD1
CASRRGGPNTGELFF | TGTGCCAGTAGGCGGGGAGGACCGAACACCGGGGAGCTGTTTTTT | 15 | TRBV19 | NA | TRBJ2-2 | NA
CATSRDVGRTSGRALTDTQYF | TGTGCCACCAGCAGAGATGTGGGGCGGACTAGCGGGAGGGCCCTTACAGATACGCAGTATTTT | 21 | TRBV15 | few | TRBJ2-3 | TRBD2
CASSLWGDGEKLFF | TGTGCCAGCAGTTTATGGGGGGATGGTGAAAAACTGTTTTTT | 14 | TRBV28 | few | TRBJ1-4 | NA
CASRLRDRGEKLFF | TGTGCCAGCAGACTCCGGGACAGGGGCGAAAAACTGTTTTTT | 14 | TRBV12-3/TRBV12-4 | few | TRBJ1-4 | TRBD1